The T cell receptor (beta chain) under discussion was sequenced for a study of blood T cell repertoires in COVID-19. In the source study's methods: The assay estimated nucleated cells by amplifying reference gene primers. Sequenced by immunoSEQ multiplex PCR; TCRdb stores in-frame clones only, minus some. Clone size and V and J calls were adopted from that table, with D and trimming inferred from the DNA. This sample has around 60,000 clones, with more than 90% found just once. The CDR3 sequence is 14 residues long. Germline CDR1 and CDR2: SGHTA and FQGTGA. V lost 2 bases and J lost 5, with 12 bases in between.

The source of this sequence is a man aged 55 to 70 with acute or convalescent COVID-19. The rearrangement uses TRBV7-3 and TRBJ2-5; possible D gene TRBD1, 5 bases. Sequencing input: peripheral blood. The CDR3 reads CASSLAGNKETQYF. CDR3 sequence (DNA): TGTGCCAGCAGCTTAGCAGGGAATAAGGAGACCCAGTACTTC.